This TCR beta chain stems from a study of blood T cells in healthy people across ages. Study conclusions and caveats: Roughly linearly, TCR beta diversity per million T cells fell as age increased. Strong correlation linked observed beta diversity and percent naive T cells. Long-lived and aged donors differed, with more naive CD4+ cells and higher diversity in the long-lived.

A remark on this clonotype: Its cognate antigen is unknown.

Primers used in a second PCR of roughly 6 to 12 cycles were a sample-barcoded 5' primer and a J-beta primer mix. Each of the cDNA molecules was tagged by a template-switch adaptor with 12 random nucleotides. TCRdb re-analysed the 5' RACE reads in MiXCR, keeping a single row per CDR3 protein. The table records hundreds of thousands of distinct CDR3 sequences, roughly 50% of them present only once. The sequenced sample was blood. This sequence originates from a woman aged 55-75 years in good health.

The CDR3 sequence: CSVEPGGNTDTQYF. The CDR3 coding sequence is TGCAGCGTTGAACCAGGGGGAAACACAGATACGCAGTATTTT. The rearrangement links TRBV29-1 to TRBJ2-3, with 7 bases that match TRBD1. This CDR3 contains 14 residues. CDR1 is SQVTM and CDR2 is ANQGSEA in the germline V gene. V was clipped by 2 bases and J by 2 bases; unmatched bases: 4.